The rows below give T cell receptor beta chains drawn from one sample of a study of blood T cell repertoires in COVID-19. The method was immunoSEQ multiplex PCR; TCRdb's version includes in-frame clones alone and lacks a portion of them. Of approximately 150,000 clones in the sample, roughly 85% are singletons; the top ten hold 15% to 20%. Sequencing was carried out using PBMCs or T cells enriched from blood (not recorded which). The receptors derive from a man aged 55 to 70 who had recovered from COVID-19. The CDR3 runs from the conserved cysteine through the conserved F or W. A D gene is named only where the DNA matches it firmly. Clone size is shown for a subset of rows, as once, few, many or a class of expanded clone.

V: TRBV19
J: TRBJ1-3
size: .
D: TRBD1
DNA: TGTGCCAGTAGTGCACCGGGACAGAGAAGAAACACCATATATTTT
CDR3: CASSAPGQRRNTIYF

V: TRBV10-3
J: TRBJ1-3
size: .
D: TRBD1
DNA: TGTGCCATCAGTCCGGACAGGGGTGGAAACACCATATATTTT
CDR3: CAISPDRGGNTIYF

V: TRBV5-1
J: TRBJ1-1
size: .
D: .
DNA: TGCGCCAGCAGCCCTATGAGGGGGAGCGGAGGCACTGAAGCTTTCTTT
CDR3: CASSPMRGSGGTEAFF

V: TRBV4-1
J: TRBJ1-1
size: .
D: TRBD1
DNA: TGCGCCAGCAGCCAGGCCGACAGGGCCACTGAAGCTTTCTTT
CDR3: CASSQADRATEAFF

V: TRBV7-2
J: TRBJ1-1
size: .
D: TRBD1
DNA: TGTGCCAGCAGCGAAACAGGGGGCAGAACTGAAGCTTTCTTT
CDR3: CASSETGGRTEAFF

V: TRBV7-2
J: TRBJ2-2
size: .
D: .
DNA: TGTGCCAGCAGCTTTCAGGGTGGGCCCGGGGAGCTGTTTTTT
CDR3: CASSFQGGPGELFF

V: TRBV2
J: TRBJ1-6
size: .
D: .
DNA: TGTGCCAGCAGTGATGCGGTGGGCTATAATTCACCCCTCCACTTT
CDR3: CASSDAVGYNSPLHF

V: TRBV5-1
J: TRBJ2-7
size: .
D: TRBD1
DNA: TGCGCCAGCAGCGCCACGGGACAGGGGGCTTACTACGAGCAGTACTTC
CDR3: CASSATGQGAYYEQYF

V: TRBV12-3/TRBV12-4
J: TRBJ1-3
size: few
D: .
DNA: TGTGCCAGCATCTCAGGGGTGGAAAACACCATATATTTT
CDR3: CASISGVENTIYF

V: TRBV6-1
J: TRBJ2-7
size: .
D: TRBD1
DNA: TGTGCCAGCAGTGATATCTTAGGCCAGGGGGCATACGAGCAGTACTTC
CDR3: CASSDILGQGAYEQYF

V: TRBV11-2
J: TRBJ2-7
size: .
D: .
DNA: TGTGCCAGCAGCTCTCGGGAGCCGTACCCCGAGCAGTACTTC
CDR3: CASSSREPYPEQYF

V: TRBV18
J: TRBJ2-5
size: .
D: .
DNA: TGTGCCAGCTCACCAGCGGCAGGGGTGGGTCAAGAGACCCAGTACTTC
CDR3: CASSPAAGVGQETQYF

V: TRBV5-5
J: TRBJ1-6
size: few
D: .
DNA: TGTGCCAGCACCATACGCGGACTTAGTTCACCCCTCCACTTT
CDR3: CASTIRGLSSPLHF

V: TRBV30
J: TRBJ2-5
size: .
D: .
DNA: TGTGCCTGGAGGAGGGAGAGGGCCCAAGAGACCCAGTACTTC
CDR3: CAWRRERAQETQYF

V: TRBV23-1
J: TRBJ2-1
size: once
D: .
DNA: TGCGCCAGCAGTCAAGACAAAGCAAATGAGCAGTTCTTC
CDR3: CASSQDKANEQFF

V: TRBV19
J: TRBJ2-7
size: .
D: .
DNA: TGTGCCAGTAGTGCCATTAGCTCCTACGAGCAGTACTTC
CDR3: CASSAISSYEQYF

V: TRBV6-2/TRBV6-3
J: TRBJ1-6
size: .
D: .
DNA: TGTGCCAGCAGCCTACGGGGCCCCACCACAGGGACCAGGAATTCACCCCTCCACTTT
CDR3: CASSLRGPTTGTRNSPLHF

V: TRBV29-1
J: TRBJ1-5
size: once
D: TRBD1
DNA: TGCAGCGTCCAGGGGGGCAATCAGCCCCAGCATTTT
CDR3: CSVQGGNQPQHF

V: TRBV18
J: TRBJ1-1
size: .
D: .
DNA: TGTGCCAGCTCACCACTTCCGGGAGAGTATGCTGAAGCTTTCTTT
CDR3: CASSPLPGEYAEAFF